Described below is a single T cell receptor (beta chain) sequence and its context. To make TCR beta libraries, researchers used iRepertoire HTBI primers and Arm-PCR of CDR3 regions. TCRdb re-called the multiplex PCR reads through MiXCR, storing one row per CDR3 protein. Of 550,000 or so distinct CDR3 sequences listed, about 11% are singletons. The germline CDR1 and CDR2 sequences are MNHEY and SMNVEV (reference sequence). The CDR3 contains 18 residues. V was trimmed by 9 bases and J by 0 bases, leaving 23 bases between them. This entry comes from a study of regulatory T cells in long-lasting Graves disease. Specified time point: newly diagnosed GD, antithyroid drugs for less than 3 months. Preparation of the TCR library used RNA extracted from PBMCs. The same sample was also used in a study of T cells in Graves' hyperthyroidism and ophthalmopathy.

The sequencing used peripheral blood mononuclear cells (PBMCs), collected at new diagnosis, from a patient treated with antithyroid drugs. The chain employs TRBV27 and TRBJ2-2; no clear D. This receptor was taken from a woman in her twenties or thirties with Graves disease. As DNA, the CDR3 is TGTGCCAGTTCCGGTGGGTTTGTCGGTTCGGCGAACACCGGGGAGCTGTTTTTT. It is translated as CASSGGFVGSANTGELFF.